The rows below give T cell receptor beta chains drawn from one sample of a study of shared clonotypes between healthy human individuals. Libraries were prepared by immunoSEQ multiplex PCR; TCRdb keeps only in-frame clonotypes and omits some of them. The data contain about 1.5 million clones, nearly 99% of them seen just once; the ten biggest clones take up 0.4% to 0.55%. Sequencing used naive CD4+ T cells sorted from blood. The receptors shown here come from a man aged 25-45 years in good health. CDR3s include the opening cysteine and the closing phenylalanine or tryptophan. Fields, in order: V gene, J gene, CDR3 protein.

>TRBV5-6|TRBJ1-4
CASSERGADKKLFF
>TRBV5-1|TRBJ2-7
CASSSRDRGEQYF
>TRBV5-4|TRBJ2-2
CASSLGGRLSTGELFF
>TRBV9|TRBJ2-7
CASSVGWGQSYEQYF
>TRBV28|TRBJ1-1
CASSLVGGTEAFF
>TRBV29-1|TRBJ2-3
CSVAGITDTQYF
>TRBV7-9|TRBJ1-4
CASSRTGGLEKLFF
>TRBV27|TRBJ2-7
CASIGIGGHYEQYF
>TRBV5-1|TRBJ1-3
CASSLSMAGRAGNTIYF
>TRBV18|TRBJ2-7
CASSLAAGEQYF
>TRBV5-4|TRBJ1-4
CASSLDAARGRGEKLFF
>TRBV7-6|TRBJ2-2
CASSLAGKIRTGELFF
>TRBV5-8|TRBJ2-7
CASSLVRGIGTYEQYF
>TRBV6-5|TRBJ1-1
CASFVGALNTEAFF
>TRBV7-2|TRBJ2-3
CASSLGAGVGDTQYF
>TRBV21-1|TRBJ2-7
CASSSLSSYEQYF
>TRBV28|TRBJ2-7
CASSLSAGGTYEQYF
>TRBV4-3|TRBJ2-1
CASSQVGWVEHIEQFF
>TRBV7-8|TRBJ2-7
CASSLTGGPKYF
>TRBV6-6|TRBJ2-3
CATSPGGTDTQYF
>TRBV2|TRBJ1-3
CASRDRGDTIYF
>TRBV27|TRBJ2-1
CASSLRLYNEQFF
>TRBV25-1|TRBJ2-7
CASGGTYEQYF
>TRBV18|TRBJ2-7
CASSPPGLAVYEQYF
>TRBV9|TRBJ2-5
CASSVVGETQYF
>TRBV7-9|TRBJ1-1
CASSLSDEGRAFF
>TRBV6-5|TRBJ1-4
CASSTRDWYGEKLFF
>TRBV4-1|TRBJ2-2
CASSQGAGLAANTGELFF
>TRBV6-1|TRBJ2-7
CASSSNRGSYEQYF
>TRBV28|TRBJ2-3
CASEGRGRTDTQYF
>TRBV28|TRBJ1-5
CASASRQPQHF
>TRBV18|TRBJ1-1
CASSPGGGEAFF
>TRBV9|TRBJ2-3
CASSVVGTSRTDTQYF
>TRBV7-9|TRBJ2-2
CASSLRLPLAGNTGELFF
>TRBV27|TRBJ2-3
CATKGRSTDTQYF
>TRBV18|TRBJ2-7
CASSPGPYEQYF
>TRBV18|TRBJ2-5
CASSPDVMYQETQYF
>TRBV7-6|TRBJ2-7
CASSLGERSSYEQYF
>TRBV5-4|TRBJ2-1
CASSYGGRSGFEQFF
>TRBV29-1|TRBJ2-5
CSVLREGGETQYF
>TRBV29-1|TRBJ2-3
CSVESGAGDTQYF
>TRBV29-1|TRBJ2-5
CSVEDGGVTQYF
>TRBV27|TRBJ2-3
CASSLFSLGLAGDSDTQYF
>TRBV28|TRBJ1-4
CASSSPTPLIGLFF
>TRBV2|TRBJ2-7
CASSEYRGRDEQYF
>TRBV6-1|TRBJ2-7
CASRPLYRSYEQYF
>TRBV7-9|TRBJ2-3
CASSLKGDTDTQYF
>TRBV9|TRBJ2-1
CASSAAGTNNEQFF